This TCR beta chain was profiled in a study of blood T cell repertoires in COVID-19. Study background: The analysed material was cDNA or gDNA that came from T cells, B-cell-depleted T cells, or PBMCs.

Authors' methods: Amplification of reference gene primers provided the estimated nucleated cell counts. TCRdb's table, derived via immunoSEQ multiplex PCR, lists solely in-frame clones and lacks some. V and J calls and clone size are those listed in that table; D and trimming were worked out from the DNA. The sample holds under 120,000 clones, 70% to 85% seen once. Germline CDR1 DFQATT, CDR2 SNEGSKA (reference sequence). V shed 3 bases and J shed 5 bases, with 13 bases lying between them. CDR3 length: 13 amino acids. The material sequenced was peripheral blood. This chain links TRBV20-1 with TRBJ1-1, with D perhaps matching TRBD1 (6 bases). This TCR was sampled from a man aged 70 or older with active or convalescent COVID-19. The CDR3 is CSASFWTVTEAFF. The DNA of the CDR3 is TGCAGTGCTAGTTTCTGGACAGTAACTGAAGCTTTCTTT.